These 3 T cell receptor beta chains were all obtained from the same sample, sequenced in a study of blood T cell repertoires in COVID-19. The table came from immunoSEQ multiplex PCR; TCRdb's copy has only in-frame clones and leaves some out. Of 90,000 to 140,000 clones listed, roughly 80% are singletons. Sequencing was performed on peripheral blood. These receptors were obtained from a woman aged 65 to 85 with acute or convalescent COVID-19.

This clone was counted between two and nine times. The chain uses TRBV2 and TRBJ1-2; D remains unclear. The CDR3 loop spans 14 amino acids. The germline V and J ends were trimmed by 6 bases and 4 bases, with 15 bases remaining between them. The germline V gene has CDR1 SNHLY and CDR2 FYNNEI. The CDR3 here is CASSEGSRGYGYTF. The CDR3 nucleotides read TGTGCCAGCAGCGAGGGATCACGGGGCTATGGCTACACCTTC.

V usage is TRBV30 and J usage is TRBJ1-6, with D possibly matching TRBD1 (5 bases). The germline V gene encodes CDR1 GTSNPN and CDR2 SVGIG (reference sequence). The V gene lost 5 bases and the J gene lost 4 bases, with 9 bases spanning the gap. The CDR3 totals 13 residues. The CDR3 DNA follows: TGTGCCTGGGCGGGACTGTATAATTCACCCCTCCACTTT. Its translation: CAWAGLYNSPLHF. The full variable domain, completed using reference TRBV30 and TRBJ1-6, is SQTIHQWPATLVQPVGSPLSLECTVEGTSNPNLYWYRQAAGRGLQLLFYSVGIGQISSEVPQNLSASRPQDRQFILSSKKLLLSDSGFYLCAWAGLYNSPLHFGNGTRLTVT.

This clone was counted between two and nine times. This rearrangement joins TRBV6-5 to TRBJ2-5; 8 bases fit TRBD1. There are 14 residues in the CDR3. The V and J ends lost 10 bases and 5 bases, in that order; junction bases with no gene match: 12. CDR1 and CDR2 (germline): MNHEY, SVGAGI. Written as DNA, the CDR3 is TGTGCCACCCAAACGGGCAGGGGGCATGAGACCCAGTACTTC. It is translated as CATQTGRGHETQYF.